Presented here are 19 T cell receptor beta chains from one specimen sequenced in a study of T cells in Graves' hyperthyroidism and ophthalmopathy (dated by TCRdb to about 2019). Library creation used multiplex PCR. For sequencing, an Illumina HiSeq 2000 was employed. The TCR beta CDR3 regions were amplified from the RNA transcripts. The first round of RT-PCR for the TCR CDR3 was performed with the HTBI primer set and the Qiagen OneStep RT-PCR kit. The public reads were reanalyzed by TCRdb: fastp trimming at Q25, MiXCR alignment, in-frame beta chains only. Entries are consolidated by CDR3 protein sequence, retaining the most common genes and DNA. For this sample the table gives hundreds of thousands of distinct CDR3 sequences, of which about 14% were detected only once. Approximately 12% of the sample goes to the ten largest clones. Sequencing was performed on blood. The receptors originated from a woman aged 50 to 60 with Graves' ophthalmopathy.

In its sample, this clonotype was seen a few times. The chain is built from TRBV25-1 and TRBJ2-7; D not certain. This CDR3 contains 13 residues. Trimming cost V 2 bases and J 0 bases, with 5 bases left between them. CDR1 and CDR2 (germline): MGHDK, SYGVNS. For the CDR3, the DNA is TGTGCCAGCAGTGAACGGAACTCCTACGAGCAGTACTTC. Translation: CASSERNSYEQYF.

This clonotype was counted between two and nine times. The chain employs TRBV19 and TRBJ1-2; TRBD1 agrees at 7 bases. CDR1 is LNHDA and CDR2 is SQIVND in the germline V gene (reference sequence). CDR3 length equals 13 residues. Trimming at V came to 8 bases and at J to 2 bases, leaving 5 bases not matched to a gene. CDR3 in DNA: TGTGCCAGTCAGGACAGGCGGAACTATGGCTACACCTTC. Protein product: CASQDRRNYGYTF.

The sample holds many counts of this clonotype. This rearrangement joins TRBV9 to TRBJ2-1; D unresolved. Trimming cost V 0 bases and J 8 bases, with 12 bases left between them. There are 14 residues in the CDR3. CDR1 and CDR2 from the germline V gene are SGDLS and YYNGEE. CDR3 DNA sequence: TGTGCCAGCAGCGTAGATGTTAGTCGGTATGAGCAGTTCTTC. Translated: CASSVDVSRYEQFF.

The gene calls are TRBV11-1 and TRBJ2-2, with D possibly called TRBD1 or TRBD2 (6 bases each). The CDR3 contains 15 residues. Trimming left V 3 bases short and J 3 bases short, with 11 bases between. In germline, CDR1 is SGHAT, CDR2 FQDESV (reference sequence). The CDR3 coding sequence is TGTGCCAGCAGCTTTTGGGGGGCGGACACCGGGGAGCTGTTTTTT. Its translation is CASSFWGADTGELFF.

Ten or more counts support this clonotype. V and J are TRBV7-9 and TRBJ2-5, with D tentatively TRBD1 (5 bases). The CDR3 covers 13 residues. The V end lost 7 bases, the J end lost 3 bases, and 12 bases lay between the germline ends. From germline, CDR1 is SEHNR and CDR2 FQNEAQ (reference sequence). CDR3 DNA sequence: TGTGCCAGCACCGAGCAGGGTGAAGAGACCCAGTACTTC. Protein product: CASTEQGEETQYF. Together with reference TRBV7-9 and TRBJ2-5, the CDR3 gives the full variable domain: DTGVSQNPRHKITKRGQNVTFRCDPISEHNRLYWYRQTLGQGPEFLTYFQNEAQLEKSRLLSDRFSAERPKGSFSTLEIQRTEQGDSAMYLCASTEQGEETQYFGPGTRLLVL.

This clonotype has just a few counts. This CDR3 reads CASSQSRTVETQYF. The CDR3 coding sequence is TGTGCCAGCAGCCAAAGTAGGACAGTAGAGACCCAGTACTTC. V gene TRBV7-2 combines with J gene TRBJ2-5; tentative D call: TRBD1 (6 bases). Trimming took 5 bases from V and 4 from J, leaving 14 bases between them. The CDR3 is 14 amino acids. Germline CDR1 and CDR2: SGHTA and FQGNSA.

This clonotype turned up a few times. This chain joins TRBV9 and TRBJ2-7, with TRBD2 identical over 8 bases. Germline trimming cut 2 bases from V and 3 bases from J; bases unmatched to any gene: 7. The CDR3 consists of 15 residues. Per germline, CDR1 SGDLS and CDR2 YYNGEE. The CDR3 sequence: CASSVTDSGNYEQYF. The CDR3 DNA reads TGTGCCAGCAGCGTGACGGATAGCGGGAACTACGAGCAGTACTTC.

This clonotype came up many times. The rearrangement links TRBV5-1 to TRBJ1-2, with 7 bases fitting TRBD1. The CDR3 runs to 15 residues. V shed 3 bases and J 0 bases; nucleotides not matched to a gene: 5. Germline V gene data show CDR1 as SGHRS and CDR2 as YFSETQ. CDR3 coding DNA: TGCGCCAGCAGCTCACCGGGACAGACTAACTATGGCTACACCTTC. Its protein is CASSSPGQTNYGYTF.

This chain uses TRBV4-2 with TRBJ2-7; 12 bases are a match to TRBD2. The CDR3 sequence is 16 residues long. The germline gives CDR1 LGHNA, CDR2 YNFKEQ. The trim removed 0 bases at V and 4 bases at J, leaving 4 bases unmatched. CDR3 nucleotide sequence: TGTGCCAGCAGCCAAGATGGACTAGCGGGAAAGTACGAGCAGTACTTC. Translating gives CASSQDGLAGKYEQYF.

The chain has TRBV5-1 and TRBJ2-5, with 10 bases lining up with TRBD2. Germline V gives CDR1 SGHRS, CDR2 YFSETQ. V shed 5 bases, J shed 5 bases, and the junction held 15 bases outside the gene matches. This CDR3 comprises 17 residues. DNA of the CDR3: TGCGCCAGCAGTCAGTACCCCCATCTAGCGGGAGCGGAGACCCAGTACTTC. It translates to CASSQYPHLAGAETQYF.

This clonotype occurred many times. The CDR3 region is CAISGGTGIEQFF. Here the CDR3 DNA reads TGTGCCATCAGTGGGGGGACAGGGATTGAGCAGTTCTTC. J is TRBJ2-1 and V is TRBV10-3; 9 nucleotides agree with TRBD1. V lost 4 bases, J lost 9 bases, and 4 bases stayed unmatched. CDR3 length: 13 amino acids. Germline CDR1 ENHRY, CDR2 SYGVKD.

This clonotype was observed a few times. The rearrangement uses TRBV5-1 and TRBJ2-1, with D perhaps TRBD2 (5 bases). Germline V CDR1 and CDR2: SGHRS, YFSETQ. V lost 3 bases, J lost 0 bases, and 7 bases lay in between. CDR3 length: 14 residues. CDR3 in amino acids: CASSYGVSYNEQFF. The CDR3 DNA is TGCGCCAGCAGCTACGGGGTCTCCTACAATGAGCAGTTCTTC.

This clonotype was counted only a few times. The chain couples TRBV5-8 to TRBJ2-7; D gene unclear. This CDR3 contains 12 residues. V gave up 5 bases and J gave up 4 bases, with 10 bases separating them. Germline V gene lookup returns CDR1 SGHTS and CDR2 YDEGEE. The DNA for the CDR3 is TGTGCCAGCAGGCAGGACCAATACGAGCAGTACTTC. Its protein product is CASRQDQYEQYF. Filled out from reference TRBV5-8 and TRBJ2-7, the complete variable domain reads EAGVTQSPTHLIKTRGQQATLRCSPISGHTSVYWYQQALGLGLQFLLWYDEGEERNRGNFPPRFSGRQFPNYSSELNVNALELEDSALYLCASRQDQYEQYFGPGTRLTVT.

The table lists this clonotype with a few counts. The rearrangement joins TRBV6-5 to TRBJ2-3, with TRBD2 as a possible D gene (6 bases). CDR1 is MNHEY, CDR2 SVGAGI, per germline. There are 15 residues in the CDR3. V dropped 3 bases and J dropped 0 bases, with 10 bases sitting between them. The CDR3 is CASSYGGASTDTQYF. Written as DNA, the CDR3 is TGTGCCAGCAGTTATGGCGGGGCTAGCACAGATACGCAGTATTTT.

This clonotype turned up a few times. This rearrangement joins TRBV28 to TRBJ2-1, with D possibly matching TRBD1 (6 bases). The CDR3 runs 16 residues. Germline V lookup: CDR1 MDHEN, CDR2 SYDVKM. With 4 bases removed from V and 1 base from J, the gap between germline ends came to 14 bases. The CDR3 DNA reads TGTGCCAGCAGTTATAGGACAGAAAGTTCCTACAATGAGCAGTTCTTC. Protein: CASSYRTESSYNEQFF.

This clonotype was detected ten times or more. The chain combines TRBV5-1 with TRBJ2-4; 8 bases fit TRBD2. There are 14 residues in the CDR3. The V segment lost 1 base and the J segment 6 bases; nucleotides outside the gene matches: 3. Germline CDR1 is SGHRS and CDR2 is YFSETQ. The CDR3 spells CASSLYLAGNIQYF. CDR3 bases: TGCGCCAGCAGCTTGTATCTAGCGGGAAACATTCAGTACTTC.

This clonotype was seen only a few times. The rearrangement joins TRBV14 to TRBJ2-4, with no clear D. The V and J ends lost 4 bases and 0 bases respectively, with 16 bases between them. The CDR3 has 17 residues. Germline V gives CDR1 SGHDN, CDR2 FVKESK. In DNA, the CDR3 is TGTGCCAGCAGCCGGACGTCCAGCTTACTAGCCAAAAACATTCAGTACTTC. It codes for CASSRTSSLLAKNIQYF.

Concerning this clonotype: A much more abundant neighbour one base away suggests this may be a read error. The rearrangement uses TRBV15 and TRBJ2-1, with D uncertain. CDR1 and CDR2 from the germline V gene are LNHNV and YYDKDF (reference sequence). The CDR3 runs to 17 residues. CDR3 protein: CAASRGDSTPSYNEQFF. CDR3 bases: TGTGCCGCCAGCAGAGGCGACTCTACACCATCCTACAATGAGCAGTTCTTC.

This clonotype came up many times. J is TRBJ2-1 and V is TRBV28; 7 bases are shared with TRBD2. V shed 3 bases, J shed 5 bases, and the junction held 13 bases outside the gene matches. Germline loops: CDR1 MDHEN, CDR2 SYDVKM. This CDR3 is built from 17 residues. The CDR3 spells CASSFVSASGSNNEQFF. CDR3 coding DNA: TGTGCCAGCAGTTTCGTTTCTGCTAGCGGTTCGAACAATGAGCAGTTCTTC.